One and the same sample provided the 25 T cell receptor beta chains below, sequenced in a study of cytomegalovirus exposure and HLA in healthy donors. Primers included in the PCR were 60 Vbeta and 13 Jbeta primers. The protocol was immunoSEQ multiplex PCR, while the TCRdb copy is restricted to in-frame clones and leaves out a portion. Of about 250,000 clones listed, 80% are singletons. Sequenced input: PBMCs. Receptors originate from a girl aged 2 to 9 in good health and CMV-seronegative.

The V and J genes are TRBV5-1 and TRBJ2-2; 7 bases align to TRBD2. The CDR3 sequence is 17 residues long. V lost 2 bases and J lost 1; bases outside the gene matches: 8. The germline CDR1 and CDR2 sequences are SGHRS and YFSETQ. This chain's CDR3 is CASSFPGGPLNTGELFF. DNA of the CDR3: TGCGCCAGCAGCTTCCCGGGGGGACCCTTGAACACCGGGGAGCTGTTTTTT. The whole variable domain, filled in from reference TRBV5-1 and TRBJ2-2, reads KAGVTQTPRYLIKTRGQQVTLSCSPISGHRSVSWYQQTPGQGLQFLFEYFSETQRNKGNFPGRFSGRQFSNSRSEMNVSTLELGDSALYLCASSFPGGPLNTGELFFGEGSRLTVL.

The rearrangement joins TRBV10-3 to TRBJ2-1; TRBD2 aligns across 13 bases. This CDR3 has 15 residues. Germline-derived CDR1 and CDR2 are ENHRY and SYGVKD. V lost 6 bases, J lost 6 bases, and 5 bases stayed unmatched. CDR3 nucleotides: TGTGCCATCAGCCTACTAGCGGGGGGGCTCAATGAGCAGTTCTTC. Its protein is CAISLLAGGLNEQFF.

The genes are TRBV6-5 and TRBJ1-4; TRBD1 agrees at 11 bases. V was clipped by 6 bases and J by 7 bases; unmatched bases: 4. The germline V gene has CDR1 MNHEY and CDR2 SVGAGI. CDR3 size: 14 residues. The CDR3 DNA reads TGTGCCAGCAGCCGGGACAGGGGGGTTGAAAAACTGTTTTTT. Protein: CASSRDRGVEKLFF.

A single count supports this clone. The V call is TRBV29-1, the J call TRBJ2-3; D perhaps matches TRBD1 (5 bases). Trimming took 6 bases from V and 1 from J, leaving 5 bases between them. This CDR3 is 11 amino acids long. The V gene's germline CDR1 is SQVTM and CDR2 ANQGSEA. CDR3 nucleotide sequence: TGCAGCGTAGGGGGCACAGATACGCAGTATTTT. It yields the protein CSVGGTDTQYF.

The J gene is TRBJ2-7, the V gene TRBV30, with TRBD1 as a possible D gene (5 bases). Looked up from germline, CDR1 is GTSNPN and CDR2 is SVGIG (reference sequence). The V and J ends lost 4 bases and 3 bases respectively, with 13 bases between them. The CDR3 has 13 residues. The CDR3 spells CAWMAGSVYEQYF. The DNA for the CDR3 is TGTGCCTGGATGGCAGGGTCTGTCTACGAGCAGTACTTC.

This sequence joins TRBV6-1 and TRBJ1-3, with D hard to call. Germline V gives CDR1 MNHNS, CDR2 SASEGT. CDR3 length: 13 amino acids. Trimming left V 3 bases short and J 9 bases short, with 12 bases between. The chain's CDR3 is CASSDGVLGTIYF. CDR3 in DNA: TGTGCCAGCAGTGACGGGGTCTTGGGCACCATATATTTT.

The chain couples TRBV7-9 to TRBJ2-7; TRBD1 matches 8 bases. CDR3 length: 15 residues. The germline gives CDR1 SEHNR, CDR2 FQNEAQ (reference sequence). V gave up 1 base and J gave up 4 bases; unmatched junction bases: 6. The CDR3 here is CASSLGWDRLYEQYF. The CDR3 region has the DNA TGTGCCAGCAGCTTAGGCTGGGACAGGCTGTACGAGCAGTACTTC.

This clone was counted a few times. CDR3 sequence: CASSQDLHSWKSDTEAFF. The CDR3, as DNA: TGTGCCAGCAGCCAAGATCTGCACAGTTGGAAAAGTGACACTGAAGCTTTCTTT. The chain links TRBV4-2 to TRBJ1-1; D remains unclear. The V gene's germline CDR1 is LGHNA and CDR2 YNFKEQ. The CDR3 is 18 amino acids. V was shortened by 0 bases and J by 3 bases, with 20 bases between the two germline ends.

This clone was seen only once. V gene TRBV10-3 combines with J gene TRBJ2-7; weak D call: TRBD2 (6 bases). Germline V gives CDR1 ENHRY, CDR2 SYGVKD. The CDR3 is 15 amino acids. V lost 4 bases and J 3 bases, leaving 16 bases between the germline ends. The CDR3 sequence: CAISGGRDFFYEQYF. CDR3 DNA: TGTGCCATCAGTGGGGGCAGGGACTTTTTCTACGAGCAGTACTTC.

This clone appeared once. The chain employs TRBV9 and TRBJ2-3; the D is unclear. Germline CDR1 and CDR2: SGDLS and YYNGEE. V was trimmed by 2 bases and J by 5 bases, leaving 3 bases between them. The CDR3 is 11 residues long. The CDR3: CASSVRDTQYF. The DNA of the CDR3 is TGTGCCAGCAGCGTTAGAGATACGCAGTATTTT.

The rearrangement uses TRBV27 and TRBJ2-1; TRBD2 matches 10 bases. In germline, CDR1 is MNHEY, CDR2 SMNVEV (reference sequence). The J segment lost 5 bases and the V segment lost 7 bases, leaving 5 bases of the junction unmatched. This CDR3 has 14 amino acids. CDR3 sequence reads: CASTPSGSHNEQFF. Here the CDR3 DNA reads TGTGCCAGCACGCCTAGCGGGAGTCACAATGAGCAGTTCTTC.

The chain links TRBV20-1 to TRBJ2-7; D remains unclear. Trimming took 5 bases from V and 2 from J, leaving 4 bases between them. The germline V gene has CDR1 DFQATT and CDR2 SNEGSKA (reference sequence). The CDR3 has 10 residues. The DNA of the CDR3 is TGCAGTGCTTCGGCCTACGAGCAGTACTTC. This codes for CSASAYEQYF.

The chain links TRBV18 to TRBJ1-5, with no clear D. This CDR3 is built from 14 residues. With 4 bases removed from V and 5 bases from J, the gap between germline ends came to 12 bases. CDR1 KGHSH and CDR2 LQKENI come from the germline V gene. The CDR3, as DNA: TGTGCCAGCTCACACAGAGACGGTGATCAGCCCCAGCATTTT. Translated: CASSHRDGDQPQHF. Combining the CDR3 with reference TRBV18 and TRBJ1-5 gives the whole variable domain NAGVMQNPRHLVRRRGQEARLRCSPMKGHSHVYWYRQLPEEGLKFMVYLQKENIIDESGMPKERFSAEFPKEGPSILRIQQVVRGDSAAYFCASSHRDGDQPQHFGDGTRLSIL.

A few counts support this clone. The chain recombines TRBV4-2 with TRBJ1-1; 7 bases agree with TRBD1. Losses at the gene ends were 1 base for V and 4 bases for J; bases not matched to a gene: 6. The CDR3 contains 15 residues. CDR1 is LGHNA and CDR2 is YNFKEQ in the germline V gene. The CDR3 loop reads CASSQAPGGSTEAFF. The CDR3 region has the DNA TGTGCCAGCAGCCAAGCCCCAGGGGGAAGCACTGAAGCTTTCTTT.

The rearrangement links TRBV2 to TRBJ2-3, with 13 positions matching TRBD2. The CDR3 loop spans 19 amino acids. Unmatched junction bases numbered 18, after V lost 6 bases and J lost 6 bases. Germline V lookup: CDR1 SNHLY, CDR2 FYNNEI. Here the CDR3 reads CASSKFLRLAGGLVDTQYF. DNA for the CDR3: TGTGCCAGCAGCAAATTCCTTCGACTAGCGGGGGGATTAGTGGATACGCAGTATTTT. The whole variable domain, filled in from reference TRBV2 and TRBJ2-3, reads EPEVTQTPSHQVTQMGQEVILRCVPISNHLYFYWYRQILGQKVEFLVSFYNNEISEKSEIFDDQFSVERPDGSNFTLKIRSTKLEDSAMYFCASSKFLRLAGGLVDTQYFGPGTRLTVL.

The CDR3 loop reads CSVRGVAGVLEQFF. CDR3 in DNA: TGCAGCGTTCGAGGGGTAGCGGGGGTTCTTGAGCAGTTCTTC. The chain uses TRBV29-1 and TRBJ2-1, with TRBD2 matching 9 bases. J gave up 9 bases and V 5 bases, and 11 bases lay outside the gene matches. The CDR3 has 14 residues. Germline V lookup: CDR1 SQVTM, CDR2 ANQGSEA.

For this clone: Sequence at one end of the junction differs from germline and may be a read error. The J gene is TRBJ2-5, the V gene TRBV7-9, with D unclear. The CDR3 is made up of 13 amino acids. Germline lookup yields CDR1 SEHNR and CDR2 FQNEAQ (reference sequence). The CDR3 loop reads CSSSQQTQETQYF. In DNA, the CDR3 is TGTTCCAGCAGCCAGCAGACACAAGAGACCCAGTACTTC.

This chain links TRBV4-1 with TRBJ2-6; D is unresolved. The CDR3 spans 18 residues. Trimming cost V 2 bases and J 1 base, with 15 bases left between them. Germline-derived CDR1 and CDR2 are MGHRA and YSYEKL. The CDR3 protein is CASSQTFIPFSGANVLTF. CDR3 nucleotide sequence: TGCGCCAGCAGCCAAACTTTTATTCCCTTTTCTGGGGCCAACGTCCTGACTTTC.

The V gene is TRBV28, the J gene TRBJ2-6; D may be TRBD2 (6 bases). The V end was cut by 3 bases, the J end by 2 bases, with 20 bases between. The CDR3 consists of 19 residues. Germline CDR1 is MDHEN and CDR2 is SYDVKM. The CDR3 sequence is CASSFYSSGEYPGANVLTF. DNA of the CDR3: TGTGCCAGCAGTTTTTATTCCTCGGGGGAGTATCCTGGGGCCAACGTCCTGACTTTC. The complete variable domain, with remaining parts taken from reference TRBV28 and TRBJ2-6, reads DVKVTQSSRYLVKRTGEKVFLECVQDMDHENMFWYRQDPGLGLRLIYFSYDVKMKEKGDIPEGYSVSREKKERFSLILESASTNQTSMYLCASSFYSSGEYPGANVLTFGAGSRLTVL.

The rearrangement joins TRBV6-5 to TRBJ2-3, with D maybe TRBD1 (6 bases). Germline-derived CDR1 and CDR2 are MNHEY and SVGAGI. V was shortened by 5 bases and J by 0 bases, with 12 bases between the two germline ends. The CDR3 has 15 amino acids. The CDR3 coding sequence is TGTGCCAGCAGTACTACAGGGTTAAGCACAGATACGCAGTATTTT. Its protein is CASSTTGLSTDTQYF.

This clone was seen a handful of times. The chain's CDR3 is CASSLLSPDRPLNTEAFF. The CDR3 DNA is TGTGCCAGCAGCTTATTATCCCCCGACAGGCCCTTGAACACTGAAGCTTTCTTT. The rearrangement joins TRBV11-2 to TRBJ1-1; weak D call: TRBD1 (6 bases). Germline V gene sequence: CDR1 SGHAT, CDR2 FQNNGV. This CDR3 region has 18 residues. Between the trimmed V and J ends, which lost 2 bases and 0 bases, there was a span of 19 bases.

The chain has TRBV13 and TRBJ2-5; TRBD2 matches 7 bases. The CDR3 totals 15 residues. Per the germline V gene, CDR1 is PRHDT and CDR2 is FYEKMQ (reference sequence). V shed 5 bases and J 5 bases; nucleotides not matched to a gene: 11. The DNA for the CDR3 is TGTGCCAGCAGCCCCTACAGCGGGGTAGTCGAGACCCAGTACTTC. It encodes CASSPYSGVVETQYF.

This clone appeared once. V and J are TRBV7-9 and TRBJ2-4, with a tentative D call TRBD1 (5 bases). Trimming stripped 5 bases from V and 0 bases from J, with 14 bases between. The length of the CDR3 is 16 residues. In germline, CDR1 is SEHNR, CDR2 FQNEAQ (reference sequence). CDR3: CASSDQGFLAKNIQYF. In DNA, the CDR3 is TGTGCCAGCAGCGATCAGGGATTTCTAGCCAAAAACATTCAGTACTTC.

The V gene is TRBV7-9, the J gene TRBJ2-1; possibly TRBD2 for D (6 bases). Germline-derived CDR1 and CDR2 are SEHNR and FQNEAQ (reference sequence). The CDR3 is 16 amino acids. V was clipped by 5 bases and J by 0 bases, with 14 bases between them. CDR3 loop: CASSEGTLSSYNEQFF. DNA of the CDR3: TGTGCCAGCAGCGAGGGGACTCTAAGCTCCTACAATGAGCAGTTCTTC.

In this sample, this clone turned up once. The V call is TRBV7-9, the J call TRBJ2-1; TRBD2 aligns across 8 bases. The CDR3 is made up of 19 amino acids. Losses at the gene ends were 1 base for V and 4 bases for J; bases not matched to a gene: 15. Germline V gives CDR1 SEHNR, CDR2 FQNEAQ (reference sequence). CDR3 region: CASSLVTVEALAGYNEQFF. Written as DNA, the CDR3 is TGTGCCAGCAGCTTAGTTACGGTAGAGGCGCTAGCGGGTTACAATGAGCAGTTCTTC.